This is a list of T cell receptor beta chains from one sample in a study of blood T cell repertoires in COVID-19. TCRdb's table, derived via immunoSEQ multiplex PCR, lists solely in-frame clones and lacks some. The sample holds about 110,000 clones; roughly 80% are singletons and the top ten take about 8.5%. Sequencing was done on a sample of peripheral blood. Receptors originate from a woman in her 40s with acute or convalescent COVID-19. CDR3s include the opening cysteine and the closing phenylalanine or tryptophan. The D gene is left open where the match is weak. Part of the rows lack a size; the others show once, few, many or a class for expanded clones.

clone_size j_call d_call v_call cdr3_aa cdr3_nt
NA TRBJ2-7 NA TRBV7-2 CASSLAGSQVYEQYF TGTGCCAGCAGCTTAGCCGGCTCCCAGGTCTACGAGCAGTACTTC
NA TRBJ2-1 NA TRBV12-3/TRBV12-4 CASSFRDEQFF TGTGCCAGCAGTTTCAGGGATGAGCAGTTCTTC
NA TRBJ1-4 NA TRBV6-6 CASRRGRDSIEKLFF TGTGCCAGCAGAAGGGGACGGGACTCAATCGAAAAACTGTTTTTT
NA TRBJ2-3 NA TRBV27 CASSHRQGGGGDTQYF TGTGCCAGCAGCCATCGACAGGGAGGAGGTGGAGATACGCAGTATTTT
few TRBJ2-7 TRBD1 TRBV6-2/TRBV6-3 CASSSPGQGLYEQYF TGTGCCAGCAGCTCCCCAGGACAGGGTCTCTACGAGCAGTACTTC
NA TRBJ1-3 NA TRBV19 CASSPQVDSSGNTIYF TGTGCCAGTAGTCCCCAGGTGGACAGCTCTGGAAACACCATATATTTT
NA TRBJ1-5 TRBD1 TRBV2 CASSWGQRNQPQHF TGTGCCAGCAGTTGGGGACAGAGAAATCAGCCCCAGCATTTT
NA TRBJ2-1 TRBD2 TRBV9 CASSVVVAGVYNEQFF TGTGCCAGCAGCGTAGTGGTAGCGGGGGTATACAATGAGCAGTTCTTC
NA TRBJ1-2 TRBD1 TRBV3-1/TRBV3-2 CASSPQGELPTYGYTF TGTGCCAGCAGCCCCCAGGGGGAGCTCCCCACTTATGGCTACACCTTC
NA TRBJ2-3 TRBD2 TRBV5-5 CASSWGLEFDTQYF TGTGCCAGCAGCTGGGGACTAGAATTTGATACGCAGTATTTT
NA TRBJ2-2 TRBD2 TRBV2 CASKNSGGSGELFF TGTGCCAGCAAGAATAGCGGGGGATCGGGGGAGCTGTTTTTT
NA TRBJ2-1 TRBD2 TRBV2 CASSYGTSGGDNEQFF TGTGCCAGCAGCTACGGGACTAGCGGGGGGGACAATGAGCAGTTCTTC
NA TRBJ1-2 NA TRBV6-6 CASSSESGGYTF TGTGCCAGCAGTAGCGAGAGCGGCGGCTACACCTTC
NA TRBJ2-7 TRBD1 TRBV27 CASRPLSTGVREQYF TGTGCCAGCAGACCCCTAAGTACAGGGGTAAGGGAGCAGTACTTC
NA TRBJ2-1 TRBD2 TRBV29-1 CSVGMVSGVVNEQFF TGCAGCGTTGGGATGGTTAGCGGGGTTGTCAATGAGCAGTTCTTC
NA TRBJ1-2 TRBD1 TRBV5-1 CASSLLGQGTYGYTF TGCGCCAGCAGCTTGCTAGGACAGGGTACCTATGGCTACACCTTC
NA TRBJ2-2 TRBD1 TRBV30 CAWSYRGTGSYTGELFF TGTGCCTGGAGCTACCGGGGGACAGGCTCCTACACCGGGGAGCTGTTTTTT
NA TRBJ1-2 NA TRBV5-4 CASSLDKDYGYTF TGTGCCAGCAGCCTCGACAAGGACTATGGCTACACCTTC
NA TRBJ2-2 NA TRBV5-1 CASSLDYRDTGELFF TGCGCCAGCAGCTTGGATTACCGAGACACCGGGGAGCTGTTTTTT
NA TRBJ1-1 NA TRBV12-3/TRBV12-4 CASSLTGNTEAFF TGTGCCAGCAGTCTGACAGGTAACACTGAAGCTTTCTTT
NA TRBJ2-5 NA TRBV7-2 CASSLAPAGLGGETQYF TGTGCCAGCAGCTTAGCCCCGGCGGGCCTCGGTGGAGAGACCCAGTACTTC
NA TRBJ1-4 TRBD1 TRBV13 CASSFGTGDPNEKLFF TGTGCCAGCAGTTTCGGGACAGGGGACCCTAATGAAAAACTGTTTTTT
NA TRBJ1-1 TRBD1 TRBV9 CASSDGQGSSLTEAFF TGTGCCAGCAGCGACGGACAGGGCTCAAGCCTAACTGAAGCTTTCTTT
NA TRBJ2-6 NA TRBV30 CAWKVQAGANVLTF TGTGCCTGGAAGGTCCAGGCTGGGGCCAACGTCCTGACTTTC
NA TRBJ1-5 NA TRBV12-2 CASRLDRSNQPQHF TGTGCAAGTCGCTTGGACAGAAGCAATCAGCCCCAGCATTTT
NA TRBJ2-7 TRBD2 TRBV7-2 CASSLAERGDHEQYF TGTGCCAGCAGCTTAGCTGAGCGGGGTGACCACGAGCAGTACTTC
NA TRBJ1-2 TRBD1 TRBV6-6 CASSYSGTGGGYTF TGTGCCAGCAGTTACTCGGGGACAGGGGGTGGCTACACCTTC
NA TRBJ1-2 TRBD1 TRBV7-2 CASSLGDRGIGGYTF TGTGCCAGCAGCCTAGGGGACAGGGGAATTGGTGGCTACACCTTC
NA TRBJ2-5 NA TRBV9 CASSVTIGETQYF TGTGCCAGCAGCGTAACTATCGGAGAGACCCAGTACTTC
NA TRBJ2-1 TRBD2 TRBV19 CASSMTSGGIEQFF TGTGCCAGTAGTATGACTAGCGGGGGGATTGAGCAGTTCTTC
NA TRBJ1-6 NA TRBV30 CAWRTGGGYNSPLHF TGTGCCTGGAGAACGGGAGGAGGCTATAATTCACCCCTCCACTTT
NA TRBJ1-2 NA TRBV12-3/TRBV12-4 CATGAWVNYGYTF TGTGCCACTGGAGCGTGGGTTAACTATGGCTACACCTTC
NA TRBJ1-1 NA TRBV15 CATSRGFVGRGTEAFF TGTGCCACCAGCAGGGGGTTTGTAGGGAGAGGTACTGAAGCTTTCTTT
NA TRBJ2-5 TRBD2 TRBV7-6 CASSRSPAGEETQYF TGTGCCAGCAGTCGCTCTCCGGCGGGGGAAGAGACCCAGTACTTC
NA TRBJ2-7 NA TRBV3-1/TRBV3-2 CASSSTPSYEQYF TGTGCCAGCAGCTCCACACCCTCCTACGAGCAGTACTTC
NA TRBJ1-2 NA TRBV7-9 CASSLGTTGFNYGYTF TGTGCCAGCAGCTTAGGAACTACAGGGTTTAACTATGGCTACACCTTC
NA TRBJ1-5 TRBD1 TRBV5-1 CASSLTGTEQPQHF TGCGCCAGCAGCTTGACCGGGACAGAACAGCCCCAGCATTTT
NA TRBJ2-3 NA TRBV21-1 CASSRGTSGADTQYF TGTGCCAGCAGCCGCGGGACCAGTGGGGCAGATACGCAGTATTTT
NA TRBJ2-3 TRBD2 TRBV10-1 CASRGLAGGAWTDTQYF TGCGCCTCTCGCGGACTAGCGGGGGGGGCCTGGACAGATACGCAGTATTTT
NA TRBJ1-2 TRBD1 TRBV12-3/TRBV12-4 CASGQDMNYGYTF TGTGCCAGCGGACAGGATATGAACTATGGCTACACCTTC
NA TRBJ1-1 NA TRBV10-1 CASSPGGGREAFF TGCGCCAGCAGCCCGGGGGGAGGGCGTGAAGCTTTCTTT
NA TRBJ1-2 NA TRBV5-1 CASSLGAIANYGYTF TGCGCCAGCAGCTTGGGGGCCATCGCCAACTATGGCTACACCTTC
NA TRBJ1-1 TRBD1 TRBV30 CAWDRGGSGTEAFF TGTGCCTGGGACAGGGGGGGAAGTGGGACTGAAGCTTTCTTT
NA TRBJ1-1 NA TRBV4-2 CASSQEARETEAFF TGTGCCAGCAGCCAAGAGGCGAGGGAGACTGAAGCTTTCTTT
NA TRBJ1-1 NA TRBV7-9 CASSPTGNTEAFF TGTGCCAGCAGCCCTACAGGGAACACTGAAGCTTTCTTT
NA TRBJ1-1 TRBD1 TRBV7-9 CASSSTQGATFF TGTGCCAGCAGCTCGACGCAGGGGGCGACTTTCTTT
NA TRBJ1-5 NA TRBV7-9 CASSLTGMGNQPQHF TGTGCCAGCAGCTTAACAGGGATGGGAAATCAGCCCCAGCATTTT
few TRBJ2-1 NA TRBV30 CACTSGYNEQFF TGTGCCTGTACCTCGGGCTACAATGAGCAGTTCTTC
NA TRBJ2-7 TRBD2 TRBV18 CASQLAGGPNEQYF TGTGCCAGCCAACTAGCGGGGGGGCCCAACGAGCAGTACTTC
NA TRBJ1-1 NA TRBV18 CASSPRQVLNTEAFF TGTGCCAGCTCACCCCGACAGGTGCTGAACACTGAAGCTTTCTTT
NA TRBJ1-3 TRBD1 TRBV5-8 CASSLYRTGRNTIYF TGTGCCAGCAGCCTTTATCGGACAGGGCGAAACACCATATATTTT
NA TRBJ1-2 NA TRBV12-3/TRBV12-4 CASRASNYGYTF TGTGCCAGCAGGGCATCTAACTATGGCTACACCTTC
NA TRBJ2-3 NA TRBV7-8 CASSLLGFGGTTDTQYF TGTGCCAGCAGCTTGCTCGGTTTTGGCGGAACCACAGATACGCAGTATTTT
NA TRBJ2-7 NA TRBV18 CASSPPNREGEQYF TGTGCCAGCTCACCACCGAACAGGGAGGGCGAGCAGTACTTC